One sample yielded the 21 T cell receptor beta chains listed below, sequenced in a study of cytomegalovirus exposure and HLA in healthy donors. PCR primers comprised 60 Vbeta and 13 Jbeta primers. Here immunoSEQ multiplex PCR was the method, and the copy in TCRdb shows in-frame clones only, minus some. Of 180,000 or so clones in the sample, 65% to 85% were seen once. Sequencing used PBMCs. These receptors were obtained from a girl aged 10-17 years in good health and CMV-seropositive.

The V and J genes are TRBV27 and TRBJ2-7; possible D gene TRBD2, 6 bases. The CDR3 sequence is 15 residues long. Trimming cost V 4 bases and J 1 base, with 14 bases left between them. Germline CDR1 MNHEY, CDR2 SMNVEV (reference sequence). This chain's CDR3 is CASSWRDFPSYEQYF. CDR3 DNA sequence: TGTGCCAGCAGTTGGAGGGACTTCCCATCCTACGAGCAGTACTTC.

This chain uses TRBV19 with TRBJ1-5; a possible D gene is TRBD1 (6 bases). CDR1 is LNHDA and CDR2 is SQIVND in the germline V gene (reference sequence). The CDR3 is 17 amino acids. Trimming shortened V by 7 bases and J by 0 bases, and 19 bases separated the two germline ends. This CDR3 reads CASKGTGRGYSNQPQHF. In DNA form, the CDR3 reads TGTGCCAGTAAGGGTACAGGGAGGGGTTATAGCAATCAGCCCCAGCATTTT.

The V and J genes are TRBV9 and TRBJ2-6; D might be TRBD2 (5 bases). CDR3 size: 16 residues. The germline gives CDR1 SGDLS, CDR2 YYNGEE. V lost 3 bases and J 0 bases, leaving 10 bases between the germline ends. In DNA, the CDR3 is TGTGCCAGCAGCGCCCGAGGGAGCTCTGGGGCCAACGTCCTGACTTTC. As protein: CASSARGSSGANVLTF. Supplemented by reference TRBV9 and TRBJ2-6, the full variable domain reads DSGVTQTPKHLITATGQRVTLRCSPRSGDLSVYWYQQSLDQGLQFLIQYYNGEERAKGNILERFSAQQFPDLHSELNLSSLELGDSALYFCASSARGSSGANVLTFGAGSRLTVL.

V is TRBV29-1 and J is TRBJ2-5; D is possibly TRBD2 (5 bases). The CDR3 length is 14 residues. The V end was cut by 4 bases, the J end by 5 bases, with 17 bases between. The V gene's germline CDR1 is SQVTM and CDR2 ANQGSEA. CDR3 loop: CSVVRSTTRETQYF. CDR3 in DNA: TGCAGCGTTGTTCGCAGCACCACTAGGGAGACCCAGTACTTC.

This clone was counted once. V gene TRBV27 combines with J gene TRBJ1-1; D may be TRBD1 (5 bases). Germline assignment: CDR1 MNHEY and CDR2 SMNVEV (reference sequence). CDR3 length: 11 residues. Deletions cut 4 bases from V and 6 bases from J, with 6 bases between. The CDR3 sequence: CASSWGAEAFF. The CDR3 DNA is TGTGCCAGCAGTTGGGGGGCTGAAGCTTTCTTT.

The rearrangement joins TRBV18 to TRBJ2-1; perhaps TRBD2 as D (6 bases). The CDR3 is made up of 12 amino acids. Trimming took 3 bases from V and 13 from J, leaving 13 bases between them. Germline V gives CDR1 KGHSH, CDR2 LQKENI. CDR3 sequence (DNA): TGTGCCAGCTCACCGATCAGGACTATTCAGTTCTTC. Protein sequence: CASSPIRTIQFF.

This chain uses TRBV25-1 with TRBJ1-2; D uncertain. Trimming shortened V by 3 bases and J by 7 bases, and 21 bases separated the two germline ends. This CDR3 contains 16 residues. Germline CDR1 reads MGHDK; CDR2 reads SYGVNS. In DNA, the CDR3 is TGTGCCAGCAGTGACCCTACCGACGGAGAGCACGGTGGCTACACCTTC. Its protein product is CASSDPTDGEHGGYTF.

CDR3 amino acids: CASSPKGNTIYF. The CDR3 DNA reads TGTGCCAGCAGCCCCAAAGGAAACACCATATATTTT. The V and J genes are TRBV7-9 and TRBJ1-3; D unclear. There are 12 residues in the CDR3. Germline-derived CDR1 and CDR2 are SEHNR and FQNEAQ (reference sequence). V was trimmed by 5 bases and J by 4 bases, leaving 6 bases between them.

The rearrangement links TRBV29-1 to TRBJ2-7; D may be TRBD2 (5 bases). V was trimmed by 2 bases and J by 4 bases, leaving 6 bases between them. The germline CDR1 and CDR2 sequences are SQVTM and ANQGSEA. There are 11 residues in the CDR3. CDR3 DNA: TGCAGCGTTGAATCGGGGTACGAGCAGTACTTC. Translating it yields CSVESGYEQYF.

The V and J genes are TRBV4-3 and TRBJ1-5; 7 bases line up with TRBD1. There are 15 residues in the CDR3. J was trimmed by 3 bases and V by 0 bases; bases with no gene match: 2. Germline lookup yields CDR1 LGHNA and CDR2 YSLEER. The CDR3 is CASSQETGPNQPQHF. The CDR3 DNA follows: TGCGCCAGCAGCCAAGAGACAGGGCCCAATCAGCCCCAGCATTTT.

As DNA, the CDR3 is TGTGCCATCAGTGACCAGGGCGGCTATGGCTACACCTTC. Translation gives CAISDQGGYGYTF. The genes are TRBV10-3 and TRBJ1-2, with a tentative D call TRBD1 (5 bases). Germline loops: CDR1 ENHRY, CDR2 SYGVKD. This CDR3 region has 13 residues. V shed 3 bases and J shed 4 bases, with 9 bases lying between them.

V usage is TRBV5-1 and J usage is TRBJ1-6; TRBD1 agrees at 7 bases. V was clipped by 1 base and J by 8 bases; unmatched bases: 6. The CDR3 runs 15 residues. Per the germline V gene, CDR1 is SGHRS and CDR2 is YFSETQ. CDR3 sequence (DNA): TGCGCCAGCAGCTTGACAGGGGAACGGGATTCACCCCTCCACTTT. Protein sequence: CASSLTGERDSPLHF.

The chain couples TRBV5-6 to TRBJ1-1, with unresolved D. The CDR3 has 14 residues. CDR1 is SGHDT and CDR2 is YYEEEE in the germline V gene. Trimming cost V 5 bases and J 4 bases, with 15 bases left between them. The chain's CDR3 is CASSSMGRATEAFF. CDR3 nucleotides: TGTGCCAGCAGTTCCATGGGGAGGGCCACTGAAGCTTTCTTT.

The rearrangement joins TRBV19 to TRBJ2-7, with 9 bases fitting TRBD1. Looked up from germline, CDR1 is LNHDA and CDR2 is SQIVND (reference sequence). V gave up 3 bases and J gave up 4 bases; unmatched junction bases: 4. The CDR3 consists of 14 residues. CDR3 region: CASSMGQGRYEQYF. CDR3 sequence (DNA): TGTGCCAGTAGTATGGGACAGGGTCGGTACGAGCAGTACTTC.

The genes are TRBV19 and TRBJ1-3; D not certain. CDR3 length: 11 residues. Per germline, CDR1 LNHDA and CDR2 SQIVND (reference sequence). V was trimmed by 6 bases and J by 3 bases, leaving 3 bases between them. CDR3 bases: TGTGCCAGTAGCCTTGGAAACACCATATATTTT. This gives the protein CASSLGNTIYF. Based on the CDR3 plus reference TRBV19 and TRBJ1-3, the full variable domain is DGGITQSPKYLFRKEGQNVTLSCEQNLNHDAMYWYRQDPGQGLRLIYYSQIVNDFQKGDIAEGYSVSREKKESFPLTVTSAQKNPTAFYLCASSLGNTIYFGEGSWLTVV.

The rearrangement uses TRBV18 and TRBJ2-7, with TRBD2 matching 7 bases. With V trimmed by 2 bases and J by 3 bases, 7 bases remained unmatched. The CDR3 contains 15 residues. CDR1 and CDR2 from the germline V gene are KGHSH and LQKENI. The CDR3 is CASSPSLAESYEQYF. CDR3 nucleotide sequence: TGTGCCAGCTCACCAAGTCTAGCGGAGAGCTACGAGCAGTACTTC.

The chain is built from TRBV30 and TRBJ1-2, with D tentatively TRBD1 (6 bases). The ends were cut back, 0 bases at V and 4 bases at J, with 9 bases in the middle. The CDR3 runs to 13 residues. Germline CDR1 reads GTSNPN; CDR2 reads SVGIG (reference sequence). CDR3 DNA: TGTGCCTGGAGTGTGCCAGGGGCCTATGGCTACACCTTC. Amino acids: CAWSVPGAYGYTF.

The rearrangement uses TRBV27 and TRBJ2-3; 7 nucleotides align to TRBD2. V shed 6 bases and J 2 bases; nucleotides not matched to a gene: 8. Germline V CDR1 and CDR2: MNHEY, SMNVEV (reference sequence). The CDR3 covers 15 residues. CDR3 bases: TGTGCCAGCAGCAGTAGCGGGTACCCCACAGATACGCAGTATTTT. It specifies CASSSSGYPTDTQYF.

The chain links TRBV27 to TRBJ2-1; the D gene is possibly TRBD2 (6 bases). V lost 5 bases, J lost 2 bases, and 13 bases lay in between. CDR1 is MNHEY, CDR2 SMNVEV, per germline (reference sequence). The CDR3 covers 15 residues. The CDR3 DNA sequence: TGTGCCAGCAGTCCAAGCGGGTGGGCCTACAATGAGCAGTTCTTC. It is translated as CASSPSGWAYNEQFF.

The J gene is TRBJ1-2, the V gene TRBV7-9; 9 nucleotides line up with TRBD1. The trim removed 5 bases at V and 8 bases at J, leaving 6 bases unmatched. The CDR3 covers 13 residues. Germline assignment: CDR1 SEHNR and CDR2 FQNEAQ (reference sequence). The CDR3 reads CASSDWTGDGYTF. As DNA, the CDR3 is TGTGCCAGCAGCGACTGGACAGGGGACGGCTACACCTTC.

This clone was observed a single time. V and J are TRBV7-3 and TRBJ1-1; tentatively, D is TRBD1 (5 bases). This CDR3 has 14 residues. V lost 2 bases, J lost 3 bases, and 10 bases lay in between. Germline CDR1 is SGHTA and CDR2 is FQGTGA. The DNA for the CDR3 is TGTGCCAGCAGCTTACAGGGCGGCGACACTGAAGCTTTCTTT. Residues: CASSLQGGDTEAFF.